The clone carrying this T cell receptor beta chain has a handful of counts. The antigen is unknown. These data belong to a study of vaccination and CD4 T cells after COVID-19. Germline V gene data show CDR1 as LNHDA and CDR2 as SQIVND (reference sequence). CDR3 length: 15 amino acids. V lost 7 bases and J 2 bases, leaving 17 bases between the germline ends. Cultured CD4+ T-cell DNA underwent Oncomine TCR Beta short-read sequencing. One entry per CDR3 protein results from TCRdb running MiXCR on the PCR reads. The top ten hold approximately 31% of the sample, which has about 6,900 distinct CDR3 sequences, over 20% seen once. The treatment: roughly 11-day PBMC culture with coronavirus spike peptide pools or control peptides (ViraFEST assay). Investigators obtained the unexposed donor's CD4+ T cells before the COVID-19 pandemic (2011-2018).

This TCR was sampled from a human donor in good health. What was sequenced was CD4+ T cells from blood, cultured in vitro. This chain uses TRBV19 with TRBJ1-2; D uncertain. Written as DNA, the CDR3 is TGTGCCAGTACCCCGGACTACCTAGGAAACTATGGCTACACCTTC. Translated, it gives CASTPDYLGNYGYTF.